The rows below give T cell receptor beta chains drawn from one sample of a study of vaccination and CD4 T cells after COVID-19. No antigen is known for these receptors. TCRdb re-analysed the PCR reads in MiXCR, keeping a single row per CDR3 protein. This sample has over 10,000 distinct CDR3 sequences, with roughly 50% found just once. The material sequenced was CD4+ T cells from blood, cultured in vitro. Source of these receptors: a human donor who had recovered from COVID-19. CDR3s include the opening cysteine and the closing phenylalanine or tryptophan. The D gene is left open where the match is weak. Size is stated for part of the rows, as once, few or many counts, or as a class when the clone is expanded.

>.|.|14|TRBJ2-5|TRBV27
CASSRWTHQETQYF
TGTGCCAGCAGTCGATGGACGCACCAAGAGACCCAGTACTTC
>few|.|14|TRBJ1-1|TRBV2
CASWGLRGQAEAFF
TGTGCCAGCTGGGGACTCAGGGGTCAAGCTGAAGCTTTCTTT
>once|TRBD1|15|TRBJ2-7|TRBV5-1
CASTPTDRVKGEQYF
TGCGCCAGCACGCCGACGGACAGGGTTAAAGGCGAGCAGTACTTC
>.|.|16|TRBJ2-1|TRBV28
CASSSILARYGNEQFF
TGTGCCAGCAGTTCCATACTAGCCAGATACGGGAATGAGCAGTTCTTC
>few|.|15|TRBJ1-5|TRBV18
CASSPPMGSNQPQHF
TGTGCCAGCTCACCACCGATGGGCAGCAATCAGCCCCAGCATTTT
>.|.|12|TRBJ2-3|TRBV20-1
CSAREGTDTQYF
TGCAGTGCTAGAGAAGGGACAGATACGCAGTATTTT
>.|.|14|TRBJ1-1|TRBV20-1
CSASQGLGNTEAFF
TGCAGTGCTAGCCAGGGGTTGGGGAACACTGAAGCTTTCTTT
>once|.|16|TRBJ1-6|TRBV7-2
CASSFRVSSYNSPLHF
TGTGCCAGCAGCTTCAGAGTAAGCTCCTATAATTCACCCCTCCACTTT
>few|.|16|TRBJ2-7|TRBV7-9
CASSTSRRILTGEQYF
TGTGCCAGCAGCACCAGTCGAAGGATCCTGACTGGCGAGCAGTACTTC
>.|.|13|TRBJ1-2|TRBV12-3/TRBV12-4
CASRKGVDDGYTF
TGTGCCAGCAGGAAGGGGGTAGACGATGGCTACACCTTC
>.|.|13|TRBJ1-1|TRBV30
CAWSRGGNTEAFF
TGTGCCTGGAGTCGAGGGGGGAACACTGAAGCTTTCTTT
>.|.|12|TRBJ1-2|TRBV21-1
CASSNGPYGYTF
TGTGCCAGCAGCAATGGTCCATATGGCTACACCTTC
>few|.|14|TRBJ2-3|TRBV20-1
CSAWGGRGADTQYF
TGCAGTGCCTGGGGAGGAAGAGGGGCAGATACGCAGTATTTT
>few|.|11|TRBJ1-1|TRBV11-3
CASTGRDEAFF
TGTGCCAGCACTGGGAGGGATGAAGCTTTCTTT
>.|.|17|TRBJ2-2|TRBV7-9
CASSPRLGGKNTGELFF
TGTGCCAGCAGCCCTCGCCTGGGCGGGAAGAACACCGGGGAGCTGTTTTTT
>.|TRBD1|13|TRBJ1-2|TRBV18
CASSLGGEDGYTF
TGTGCCAGCTCACTAGGGGGCGAAGATGGCTACACCTTC
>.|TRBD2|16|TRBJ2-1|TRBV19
CASSRGSGSFYNEQFF
TGTGCCAGTAGTCGTGGTAGCGGGAGTTTCTACAATGAGCAGTTCTTC
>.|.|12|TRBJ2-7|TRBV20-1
CSAQGRGYEQYF
TGCAGTGCCCAGGGTAGGGGCTACGAGCAGTACTTC
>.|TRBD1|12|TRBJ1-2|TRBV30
CAWSPTGGGYTF
TGTGCCTGGAGTCCGACAGGGGGCGGCTACACCTTC
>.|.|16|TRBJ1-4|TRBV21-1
CASSKVVTGGCEKLFF
TGTGCCAGCAGCAAAGTGGTTACAGGGGGCTGTGAAAAACTGTTTTTT
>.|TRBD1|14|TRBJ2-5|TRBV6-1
CASSKDRVQETQYF
TGTGCCAGCAGTAAGGACAGGGTACAAGAGACCCAGTACTTC
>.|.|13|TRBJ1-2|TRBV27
CASRSDSTYGYTF
TGTGCCAGCAGATCCGACTCGACCTATGGCTACACCTTC
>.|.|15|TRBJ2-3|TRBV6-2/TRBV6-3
CASRSLSSSTDTQYF
TGTGCCAGCAGGTCACTCAGCTCTAGCACAGATACGCAGTATTTT
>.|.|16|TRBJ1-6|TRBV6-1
CASSLRQRSYNSPLHF
TGTGCCAGCAGTCTCCGACAGCGCTCCTATAATTCACCCCTCCACTTT